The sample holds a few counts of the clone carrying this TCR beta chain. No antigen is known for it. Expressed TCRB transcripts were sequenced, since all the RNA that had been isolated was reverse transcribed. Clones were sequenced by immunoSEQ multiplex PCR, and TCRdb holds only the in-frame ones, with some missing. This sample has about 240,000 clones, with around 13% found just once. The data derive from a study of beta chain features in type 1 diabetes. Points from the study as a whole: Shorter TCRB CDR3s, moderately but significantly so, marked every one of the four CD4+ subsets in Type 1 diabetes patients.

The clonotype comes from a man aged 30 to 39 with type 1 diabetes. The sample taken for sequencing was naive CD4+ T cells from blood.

The CDR3 nucleotides read TGTGCCAGCAGCCCTAGCGGGGGTCGCTCCTACAATGAGCAGTTCTTC. Translated: CASSPSGGRSYNEQFF. The chain joins TRBV6-6 to TRBJ2-1, with TRBD2 matching over 10 bases. V trimming: 6 bases; J trimming: 0 bases; junction bases outside the gene matches: 5. CDR1 and CDR2 (germline): MNHNY, SVGAGI (reference sequence). CDR3 length equals 16 residues.